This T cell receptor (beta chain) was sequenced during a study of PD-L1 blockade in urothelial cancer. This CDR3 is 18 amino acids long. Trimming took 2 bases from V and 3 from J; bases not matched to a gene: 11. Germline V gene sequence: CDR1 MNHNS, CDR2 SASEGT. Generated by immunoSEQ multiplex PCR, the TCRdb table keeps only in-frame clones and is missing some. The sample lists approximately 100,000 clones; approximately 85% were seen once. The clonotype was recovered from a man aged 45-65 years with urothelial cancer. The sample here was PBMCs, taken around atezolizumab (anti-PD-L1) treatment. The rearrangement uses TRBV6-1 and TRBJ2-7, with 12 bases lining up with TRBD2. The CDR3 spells CASSETVGGLAGYYEQYF. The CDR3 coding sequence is TGTGCCAGCAGTGAAACGGTCGGTGGACTAGCGGGATACTACGAGCAGTACTTC.